The 32 T cell receptor beta chains listed next were all sequenced from one sample in a study of vaccination effects on CD4 cells after COVID-19. TCRdb keeps only in-frame clones here, not all; method: immunoSEQ multiplex PCR. The repertoire holds tens of thousands of clones, with roughly 76% as singletons. Using viral peptide pools, the ViraFEST assay grew out antigen-specific CD4+ T cells prior to sequencing. Cultured cells yielded isolated CD4+ T cells after 10 days. Vaccine recipients, nucleocapsid antibody negative, had no prior SARS-CoV-2 infection. These receptors have no identified antigens. The material was CD4+ T cells from PBMCs cultured with SARS-CoV-2 spike peptides, obtained before COVID-19 vaccination. These receptors were taken from a human donor who received a COVID-19 vaccine.

This clone was observed a single time. The genes are TRBV5-4 and TRBJ2-5; D may be TRBD1 or TRBD2 (5 bases each). The CDR3 contains 17 residues. With 1 base removed from V and 2 bases from J, the gap between germline ends came to 18 bases. Looked up from germline, CDR1 is SGHNT and CDR2 is YYREEE (reference sequence). CDR3 residues: CASSLTAAQGPQETQYF. DNA of the CDR3: TGTGCCAGCAGCTTGACGGCCGCGCAGGGACCTCAAGAGACCCAGTACTTC.

The genes are TRBV19 and TRBJ1-1; D remains ambiguous. Germline V gene sequence: CDR1 LNHDA, CDR2 SQIVND (reference sequence). The CDR3 is made up of 13 amino acids. V was clipped by 3 bases and J by 1 base, with 6 bases between them. The CDR3, as DNA: TGTGCCAGTAGTATGAGACAGAACACTGAAGCTTTCTTT. Its protein is CASSMRQNTEAFF.

The chain carries TRBV6-6 and TRBJ1-4; D is undetermined. Germline CDR1 and CDR2: MNHNY and SVGAGI (reference sequence). The CDR3 runs 14 residues. V lost 4 bases and J lost 8, with 14 bases in between. In DNA form, the CDR3 reads TGTGCCAGCAGTTCCCCCCCAATTGGGGAAAAACTGTTTTTT. Protein product: CASSSPPIGEKLFF.

This clone has more than one count but fewer than ten. The rearrangement links TRBV3-1 (or the pseudogene TRBV3-2) to TRBJ2-2; D may be TRBD2 (6 bases). Between the trimmed V and J ends, which lost 3 bases and 5 bases, there was a span of 10 bases. Germline V lookup: CDR1 LGHDT, CDR2 YNNKEL (reference sequence). There are 14 residues in the CDR3. CDR3 DNA: TGTGCCAGCAGCCAGAGGAGGGGTACCGGGGAGCTGTTTTTT. This codes for CASSQRRGTGELFF.

This clone was seen just once. This chain uses TRBV7-9 with TRBJ2-3; D possibly corresponds to TRBD1 (7 bases). Trimming left V 10 bases short and J 4 bases short, with 21 bases between. Germline assignment: CDR1 SEHNR and CDR2 FQNEAQ (reference sequence). CDR3 length equals 15 residues. CDR3 sequence (DNA): TGTGCCATCCCACCAGGGGGGTTGTGGGCAGATACGCAGTATTTT. It codes for CAIPPGGLWADTQYF.

This chain uses TRBV19 with TRBJ2-3; D ambiguous. Germline CDR1 reads LNHDA; CDR2 reads SQIVND (reference sequence). The V end was cut by 3 bases, the J end by 2 bases, with 9 bases between. This CDR3 spans 14 amino acids. The CDR3 reads CASSIGVNTDTQYF. CDR3 sequence (DNA): TGTGCCAGTAGTATCGGAGTAAACACAGATACGCAGTATTTT.

This clone came up a few times. The chain recombines TRBV6-2 or TRBV6-3 with TRBJ1-5; maybe TRBD1 (5 bases). Trimming left V 6 bases short and J 1 base short, with 16 bases between. Germline V gene sequence: CDR1 MNHEY, CDR2 SVGEGT. CDR3 size: 16 residues. In nucleotides, the CDR3 is TGTGCCAGCAGCTCCCCCGGGGGTTGGAGCAATCAGCCCCAGCATTTT. Encoded protein: CASSSPGGWSNQPQHF.

This clone was found a few times. This chain uses TRBV2 with TRBJ1-4; 8 bases are shared with TRBD1. With 8 bases clipped from V and 0 bases from J, the junction kept 5 bases outside the gene matches. The CDR3 covers 15 residues. In germline, CDR1 is SNHLY, CDR2 FYNNEI. CDR3 nucleotides: TGTGCCAGCCGGGACAGGAGTGCAACTAATGAAAAACTGTTTTTT. This gives the protein CASRDRSATNEKLFF. The complete variable domain, with remaining parts taken from reference TRBV2 and TRBJ1-4, reads EPEVTQTPSHQVTQMGQEVILRCVPISNHLYFYWYRQILGQKVEFLVSFYNNEISEKSEIFDDQFSVERPDGSNFTLKIRSTKLEDSAMYFCASRDRSATNEKLFFGSGTQLSVL.

The J gene is TRBJ2-7, the V gene TRBV7-9, with TRBD1 matching 7 bases. CDR1 and CDR2 (germline): SEHNR, FQNEAQ (reference sequence). V was pared by 1 base and J by 0 bases, with 6 bases of the junction left unmatched. There are 16 residues in the CDR3. CDR3 bases: TGTGCCAGCAGCTTAGTGGAGACAGGGAGCTCCTACGAGCAGTACTTC. It yields the protein CASSLVETGSSYEQYF.

V is TRBV5-1 and J is TRBJ1-1; 11 bases map to TRBD1. The CDR3 has 16 residues. Per the germline V gene, CDR1 is SGHRS and CDR2 is YFSETQ. Germline trimming cut 5 bases from V and 5 bases from J; bases unmatched to any gene: 11. CDR3 residues: CASSLNTGQGGTEAFF. CDR3 in DNA: TGCGCCAGCAGTTTGAATACGGGACAGGGGGGGACTGAAGCTTTCTTT.

The sample holds a few counts of this clone. This chain uses TRBV2 with TRBJ1-5, with a possible D match to TRBD1 (5 bases). V was trimmed by 1 base and J by 5 bases, leaving 21 bases between them. Germline CDR1 is SNHLY and CDR2 is FYNNEI. The CDR3 has 18 amino acids. Written as DNA, the CDR3 is TGTGCCAGCAGTGAAGAAGCCACCTTGAGGAGGGGAGATCAGCCCCAGCATTTT. It is translated as CASSEEATLRRGDQPQHF.

This clone has a single count. The V and J genes are TRBV20-1 and TRBJ1-2; tentatively, D is TRBD1 (5 bases). From germline, CDR1 is DFQATT and CDR2 SNEGSKA (reference sequence). Trimming shortened V by 5 bases and J by 14 bases, and 18 bases separated the two germline ends. This CDR3 is built from 11 residues. The CDR3 DNA is TGCAGTGCTGGTGGGGGTCAGGCGGAAACCTTC. This encodes CSAGGGQAETF.

The genes are TRBV9 and TRBJ2-3; 11 nucleotides match TRBD2. J lost 6 bases, V lost 0 bases, and 12 bases had no gene match. The CDR3 totals 18 residues. Germline V gene sequence: CDR1 SGDLS, CDR2 YYNGEE. Here the CDR3 DNA reads TGTGCCAGCAGCGTAGTGGGACTAGCGGTTAGCCAGTTGGATACGCAGTATTTT. It encodes CASSVVGLAVSQLDTQYF.

This chain links TRBV6-5 with TRBJ2-7, with D perhaps TRBD2 (5 bases). The CDR3 consists of 12 residues. The germline CDR1 and CDR2 sequences are MNHEY and SVGAGI. Trimming cost V 2 bases and J 7 bases, with 9 bases left between them. In DNA, the CDR3 is TGTGCCAGCAGTTACGCCAGGAGGGAGCAGTACTTC. Translation: CASSYARREQYF.

V is TRBV5-1 and J is TRBJ2-3, with 15 nucleotides matching TRBD2. Trimming removed 9 bases from V and 1 base from J; junction bases left unmatched: 15. The V gene's germline CDR1 is SGHRS and CDR2 YFSETQ. CDR3 length: 19 residues. CDR3 sequence (DNA): TGCGCCACCTCTCGATGGGGACTAGCGGGGGGAACTGGCACAGATACGCAGTATTTT. Translation gives CATSRWGLAGGTGTDTQYF.

The CDR3 nucleotides read TGTGCCAGCAGTTTAAGACAGGGGGGGTATGAAAAACTGTTTTTT. Protein product: CASSLRQGGYEKLFF. The gene calls are TRBV28 and TRBJ1-4; TRBD1 agrees at 9 bases. V dropped 2 bases and J dropped 6; count of bases not matched to a gene: 4. Germline assignment: CDR1 MDHEN and CDR2 SYDVKM. CDR3 length: 15 residues. The whole variable domain, filled in from reference TRBV28 and TRBJ1-4, reads DVKVTQSSRYLVKRTGEKVFLECVQDMDHENMFWYRQDPGLGLRLIYFSYDVKMKEKGDIPEGYSVSREKKERFSLILESASTNQTSMYLCASSLRQGGYEKLFFGSGTQLSVL.

This chain joins TRBV5-5 and TRBJ1-2; D is ambiguous. V was cut by 0 bases and J by 0 bases, with 3 bases left in between. There are 13 residues in the CDR3. Looked up from germline, CDR1 is SGHKS and CDR2 is YYEKEE (reference sequence). This CDR3 is CASSLGANYGYTF. CDR3 in DNA: TGTGCCAGCAGCTTGGGGGCTAACTATGGCTACACCTTC.

This chain links TRBV29-1 with TRBJ2-7, with TRBD1 as a possible D gene (6 bases). Germline CDR1 and CDR2: SQVTM and ANQGSEA. The germline V and J ends were trimmed by 7 bases and 3 bases, with 13 bases remaining between them. This CDR3 region has 12 residues. The CDR3 DNA is TGCAGCGCCCGAGGACAGTTCTACGAGCAGTACTTC. Encoded protein: CSARGQFYEQYF.

V usage is TRBV6-5 and J usage is TRBJ2-2, with unresolved D. This CDR3 region has 16 residues. V shed 3 bases and J shed 6 bases, with 17 bases lying between them. The germline V gene has CDR1 MNHEY and CDR2 SVGAGI. The CDR3 region has the DNA TGTGCCAGCAGTTATTTGGGCAGGAGAAGAGCCGGGGAGCTGTTTTTT. This codes for CASSYLGRRRAGELFF.

The DNA of the CDR3 is TGTGCCTGGAGTATAAGGACAGGGGGCTCTATCCCCCATCAGCCCCAGCATTTT. This encodes CAWSIRTGGSIPHQPQHF. The V gene is TRBV30, the J gene TRBJ1-5; 11 bases align to TRBD1. Trimming at V came to 2 bases and at J to 5 bases, leaving 14 bases not matched to a gene. CDR1 and CDR2 from the germline V gene are GTSNPN and SVGIG (reference sequence). This CDR3 contains 18 residues. Supplemented by reference TRBV30 and TRBJ1-5, the full variable domain reads SQTIHQWPATLVQPVGSPLSLECTVEGTSNPNLYWYRQAAGRGLQLLFYSVGIGQISSEVPQNLSASRPQDRQFILSSKKLLLSDSGFYLCAWSIRTGGSIPHQPQHFGDGTRLSIL.

This clone was recorded a few times. The chain couples TRBV15 to TRBJ1-6; TRBD1 is a possible D gene (5 bases). V dropped 7 bases and J dropped 4 bases, with 11 bases sitting between them. The germline CDR1 and CDR2 sequences are LNHNV and YYDKDF (reference sequence). The CDR3 is 14 amino acids. CDR3 coding DNA: TGTGCCACCACCGCGACAGCGTATAATTCACCCCTCCACTTT. Translation: CATTATAYNSPLHF. Full variable domain (missing parts from reference TRBV15 and TRBJ1-6): DAMVIQNPRYQVTQFGKPVTLSCSQTLNHNVMYWYQQKSSQAPKLLFHYYDKDFNNEADTPDNFQSRRPNTSFCFLDIRSPGLGDTAMYLCATTATAYNSPLHFGNGTRLTVT.

This rearrangement joins TRBV3-1 (or the pseudogene TRBV3-2) to TRBJ1-3, with 8 positions matching TRBD1. The CDR3 length is 16 residues. V lost 0 bases and J lost 0; bases outside the gene matches: 1. Germline CDR1 and CDR2: LGHDT and YNNKEL (reference sequence). CDR3 loop: CASSQEGQDSGNTIYF. The CDR3 coding sequence is TGTGCCAGCAGCCAAGAGGGACAGGACTCTGGAAACACCATATATTTT.

V usage is TRBV24-1 and J usage is TRBJ2-7; 9 bases align to TRBD1. Germline V gene data show CDR1 as KGHDR and CDR2 as SFDVKD. Trimming cost V 4 bases and J 0 bases; bases outside gene matches: 6. CDR3 length: 16 amino acids. CDR3 amino acids: CATSESGTGSSYEQYF. DNA for the CDR3: TGTGCCACCAGTGAATCAGGGACAGGGAGCTCCTACGAGCAGTACTTC.

This clone appeared a few times. V and J are TRBV11-2 and TRBJ2-1; TRBD2 might be the D (6 bases). Germline CDR1 is SGHAT and CDR2 is FQNNGV. The ends were cut back, 6 bases at V and 8 bases at J, with 11 bases in the middle. The CDR3 has 12 residues. For the CDR3, the DNA is TGTGCCAGCAGGCCACCGGGGGATGAGCAGTTCTTC. Translating it yields CASRPPGDEQFF.

This clone was observed a handful of times. The V call is TRBV5-6, the J call TRBJ1-2; D not certain. V lost 1 base and J 2 bases, leaving 3 bases between the germline ends. CDR3 length: 12 amino acids. Per germline, CDR1 SGHDT and CDR2 YYEEEE. For the CDR3, the DNA is TGTGCCAGCAGCTTGTACAACTATGGCTACACCTTC. This codes for CASSLYNYGYTF. The whole variable domain, remainder taken from reference TRBV5-6 and TRBJ1-2, is DAGVTQSPTHLIKTRGQQVTLRCSPKSGHDTVSWYQQALGQGPQFIFQYYEEEERQRGNFPDRFSGHQFPNYSSELNVNALLLGDSALYLCASSLYNYGYTFGSGTRLTVV.

This sequence joins TRBV5-1 and TRBJ1-1; D is perhaps TRBD1 (6 bases). V was pared by 0 bases and J by 1 base, with 10 bases between. Germline CDR1 SGHRS, CDR2 YFSETQ. The CDR3 is 15 residues long. In DNA, the CDR3 is TGCGCCAGCAGCTTGGTTGGCAGGGGGAACACTGAAGCTTTCTTT. It yields the protein CASSLVGRGNTEAFF.

On this clone: An end of the junction differs from the germline gene, which may be a read error. The chain joins TRBV19 to TRBJ2-2; TRBD2 aligns across 7 bases. Germline CDR1 LNHDA, CDR2 SQIVND (reference sequence). The CDR3 spans 16 residues. Written as DNA, the CDR3 is TGTGCCAGTAGACCGCGGGGGAGAGCGAAGACCGGGGAGCTGTTTTTT. Translated: CASRPRGRAKTGELFF. The whole variable domain, remainder taken from reference TRBV19 and TRBJ2-2, is DGGITQSPKYLFRKEGQNVTLSCEQNLNHDAMYWYRQDPGQGLRLIYYSQIVNDFQKGDIAEGYSVSREKKESFPLTVTSAQKNPTAFYLCASRPRGRAKTGELFFGEGSRLTVL.

Concerning this clone: Additional DNA sequences in this sample encode the identical CDR3. The genes are TRBV14 and TRBJ2-7; the D is unclear. Between the trimmed V and J ends, which lost 1 base and 7 bases, there was a span of 5 bases. The CDR3 runs 11 residues. Germline V lookup: CDR1 SGHDN, CDR2 FVKESK. CDR3 region: CASSQVGEQYF. Here the CDR3 DNA reads TGTGCCAGCAGCCAAGTTGGGGAGCAGTACTTC.

The chain uses TRBV10-3 and TRBJ2-3, with 10 bases matching TRBD2. Trimming cost V 0 bases and J 1 base; bases outside gene matches: 1. This CDR3 has 16 residues. CDR1 is ENHRY and CDR2 is SYGVKD in the germline V gene. The CDR3 reads CAISESLAGGTDTQYF. In DNA form, the CDR3 reads TGTGCCATCAGTGAGTCTCTAGCGGGAGGCACAGATACGCAGTATTTT.

This sequence joins TRBV12-5 and TRBJ2-1; possibly TRBD2 for D (5 bases). The CDR3 sequence is 18 residues long. V dropped 1 base and J dropped 5 bases, with 21 bases sitting between them. Germline V gene sequence: CDR1 LGHNT, CDR2 FRNRAP. The CDR3 is CASGLGTSWGKEDNEQFF. In DNA, the CDR3 is TGTGCTAGTGGTTTGGGGACGTCCTGGGGAAAGGAGGACAATGAGCAGTTCTTC. The complete variable domain, with remaining parts taken from reference TRBV12-5 and TRBJ2-1, reads DARVTQTPRHKVTEMGQEVTMRCQPILGHNTVFWYRQTMMQGLELLAYFRNRAPLDDSGMPKDRFSAEMPDATLATLKIQPSEPRDSAVYFCASGLGTSWGKEDNEQFFGPGTRLTVL.

The rearrangement joins TRBV7-9 to TRBJ1-1, with 11 bases matching TRBD1. CDR1 and CDR2 from the germline V gene are SEHNR and FQNEAQ (reference sequence). The CDR3 runs 13 residues. V was clipped by 3 bases and J by 10 bases; unmatched bases: 4. CDR3 DNA: TGTGCCAGCAGCTTGGACAGGGGGCGTAGAGCTTTCTTT. Its protein product is CASSLDRGRRAFF.

J is TRBJ2-1 and V is TRBV6-4; TRBD1 might be the D (5 bases). Germline V gene data show CDR1 as MRHNA and CDR2 as SNTAGT. The length of the CDR3 is 16 residues. With 1 base removed from V and 7 bases from J, the gap between germline ends came to 17 bases. The CDR3 nucleotides are TGTGCCAGCAGTGACTTTCCGACAGCCTCTGGGAATGAGCAGTTCTTC. This gives the protein CASSDFPTASGNEQFF.